This paragraph covers one TCR beta chain sequence. The antigen remains undetermined. These data originate in a study of post-analysis software for immune sequencing data. Study as a whole: Disease courses included relapsing-remitting, secondary progressive and progressive-relapsing multiple sclerosis. Study observations and caveats: Samples sharing a preparation batch grouped tightly together when assessed by F measure.

Sequencing libraries made from TCR beta cDNA carried unique molecular identifiers. A single record per CDR3 protein comes from TCRdb applying MiXCR to the PCR reads. Found here are about half a million distinct CDR3 sequences, approximately 45% of them singletons; the top ten hold roughly an eighth. The sequencing sample was made of blood. This clonotype originated in a girl aged 10-17 years with multiple sclerosis.

The CDR3 here is CASSLGTGQNYGYTF. CDR3 in DNA: TGCGCCAGCAGCTTAGGGACAGGTCAGAACTATGGCTACACCTTC. V usage is TRBV5-1 and J usage is TRBJ1-2; 8 bases are a match to TRBD1. CDR3 length: 15 residues. Trimming removed 2 bases from V and 2 bases from J; junction bases left unmatched: 5. From germline, CDR1 is SGHRS and CDR2 YFSETQ.